The rows below give T cell receptor beta chains drawn from one sample of a study of blood T cell repertoires in COVID-19. The method was immunoSEQ multiplex PCR; TCRdb's version includes in-frame clones alone and lacks a portion of them. The sample yields 250,000 or so clones, 80% to 90% seen once. The source material was PBMCs or T cells enriched from blood (not recorded which). These receptors came from a man aged 35 to 55 who had recovered from COVID-19. Both conserved end residues are part of each CDR3. D genes are given only for firm matches. Clone size is shown for a subset of rows, as once, few, many or a class of expanded clone.

d_gene,abundance,v_gene,j_gene,CDR3nt,CDR3aa
NA,NA,TRBV10-2,TRBJ2-7,TGCGCCAGCGTACAGGGAGGGGGGCGGGAGTTGATGTACTTC,CASVQGGGRELMYF
TRBD2,once,TRBV30,TRBJ2-7,TGTGCCTGGAGTAGCGGGGCACCCTACGAGCAGTACTTC,CAWSSGAPYEQYF
NA,NA,TRBV5-1,TRBJ1-4,TGCGCCAGCAGCTTGCGGGGAATCAATGAAAAACTGTTTTTT,CASSLRGINEKLFF
TRBD2,NA,TRBV4-2,TRBJ2-1,TGTGCCAGCAGCCTCCGGACTAGCGGGACCGATGAGCAGTTCTTC,CASSLRTSGTDEQFF
TRBD1,NA,TRBV3-1/TRBV3-2,TRBJ1-3,TGTGCCAGCAGCCAAGGCCCGGGACAGGGAGCGGGAAACACCATATATTTT,CASSQGPGQGAGNTIYF
NA,NA,TRBV5-5,TRBJ1-1,TGTGCCAGCAGCTTCGGTTCGCAAGCTTTCTTT,CASSFGSQAFF
NA,NA,TRBV10-3,TRBJ2-7,TGTGCCATCACACAGGAAAGAGGGGGAGAGCAGTACTTC,CAITQERGGEQYF
TRBD1,NA,TRBV5-1,TRBJ1-4,TGCGCCAGCAGCTCAAGGACAGGGCAGGGGGAAAAACTGTTTTTT,CASSSRTGQGEKLFF
TRBD1,NA,TRBV30,TRBJ1-5,TGTGCCTGGAGTCCGAACGACAGGGGAGATCAGCCCCAGCATTTT,CAWSPNDRGDQPQHF
NA,NA,TRBV27,TRBJ1-3,TGTGCCAGCAGTTTAGCCCTCCCGACAGCATACGGAAACACCATATATTTT,CASSLALPTAYGNTIYF
NA,NA,TRBV9,TRBJ2-1,TGTGCCAGCAGCGTCAGAGATATGGGCAGTAGCTCCTACAATGAGCAGTTCTTC,CASSVRDMGSSSYNEQFF
NA,NA,TRBV30,TRBJ1-5,TGTGCCTGGAGTGCCCGTGGAGGGCCCCAGCATTTT,CAWSARGGPQHF
NA,NA,TRBV19,TRBJ1-2,TGTGCCAGTAGGGAGCGTGGCTACACCTTC,CASRERGYTF
TRBD1,NA,TRBV28,TRBJ2-7,TGTGCCAGCAGTCGCCCGGGACAGGGGTCCTACGAGCAGTACTTC,CASSRPGQGSYEQYF
TRBD1,few,TRBV4-1,TRBJ1-2,TGCGCCAGCAGCCAGCCCATCCAGGACAGGCAGAGAAGGAACTATGGCTACACCTTC,CASSQPIQDRQRRNYGYTF
TRBD1,once,TRBV6-2/TRBV6-3,TRBJ1-5,TGTGCCAGCAGCCTGGACAGGGAGGGTCAGCCCCAGCATTTT,CASSLDREGQPQHF
TRBD1,NA,TRBV10-3,TRBJ2-7,TGTGCCATCAGTGAGTCGAGTCAGGGGGCGAGAGAGCAGTACTTC,CAISESSQGAREQYF
TRBD2,NA,TRBV6-2/TRBV6-3,TRBJ2-7,TGTGCCAGCAGTCCCCCTGGGGGGGCCTACGAGCAGTACTTC,CASSPPGGAYEQYF
NA,NA,TRBV13,TRBJ2-2,TGTGCCAGCAGCTTACGGGATTGGACGAACACCGGGGAGCTGTTTTTT,CASSLRDWTNTGELFF
NA,NA,TRBV18,TRBJ1-1,TGTGCCAGCTCACCACGACAGCTAAACACTGAAGCTTTCTTT,CASSPRQLNTEAFF
TRBD2,few,TRBV5-1,TRBJ2-3,TGCGCCAGCAGCCAAGCGGGGGGGCCCCACCAGCAGTATTTT,CASSQAGGPHQQYF
TRBD2,NA,TRBV19,TRBJ2-7,TGTGCCAGTAGTATTAGCGGGTCCCCTCTTGGCGAGCAGTACTTC,CASSISGSPLGEQYF
NA,NA,TRBV30,TRBJ1-3,TGTGCCTCGGCCCGAGTATACGGGAACACCATATATTTT,CASARVYGNTIYF
NA,NA,TRBV18,TRBJ1-1,TGTGCCAGCTCACTGACAGAAGACACTGAAGCTTTCTTT,CASSLTEDTEAFF
TRBD1,NA,TRBV7-2,TRBJ2-3,TGTGCCAGCAGCTCGAGGACAGGGGGCAGCGCAGATACGCAGTATTTT,CASSSRTGGSADTQYF
TRBD2,NA,TRBV6-1,TRBJ2-1,TGTGCCAGCAGTGAAGTGGCGGGGGGCAGCTCCTACAATGAGCAGTTCTTC,CASSEVAGGSSYNEQFF
TRBD2,NA,TRBV5-1,TRBJ2-3,TGCGCCAGCAGACAACTGACTAGCGGGGGGGATACGCAGTATTTT,CASRQLTSGGDTQYF
NA,NA,TRBV28,TRBJ1-4,TGTGCCAGCAGTCCCCCCTTTAATGAAAAACTGTTTTTT,CASSPPFNEKLFF
TRBD2,medium-sized,TRBV2,TRBJ2-7,TGTGCCAGCAGTCGGACTAGCGGACCCTACGAGCAGTACTTC,CASSRTSGPYEQYF
NA,NA,TRBV4-3,TRBJ2-3,TGCGCCAGCAGCCTGAAGGGGGGGTTAACAGATACGCAGTATTTT,CASSLKGGLTDTQYF
NA,NA,TRBV14,TRBJ2-1,TGTGCCAGCAGTCCATGGGCCTACCAGCAGTTCTTC,CASSPWAYQQFF
NA,NA,TRBV19,TRBJ2-7,TGTGCCACTTCGAAGGACAGAGAATACGAGCAGTACTTC,CATSKDREYEQYF
NA,NA,TRBV4-3,TRBJ2-3,TGCGCCAGCAGCCAAGATGGAGCGGCCCTGGGGGGAGATACGCAGTATTTT,CASSQDGAALGGDTQYF
NA,NA,TRBV11-1,TRBJ1-4,TGTGCCAGCAAGGCAGGGCGGACAACTAATGAAAAACTGTTTTTT,CASKAGRTTNEKLFF
NA,once,TRBV19,TRBJ1-4,TGTGCCAGTAGTATACAACAAACAAATGAAAAACTGTTTTTT,CASSIQQTNEKLFF
TRBD2,NA,TRBV15,TRBJ2-5,TGTGCCACCAGCAGAGGGTTTCTAGCGGTGGGAGAAGAGACCCAGTACTTC,CATSRGFLAVGEETQYF
TRBD2,NA,TRBV15,TRBJ2-1,TGTGCCACCAGCACCCGACCTAGCGGGGTAGACAATGAGCAGTTCTTC,CATSTRPSGVDNEQFF
NA,NA,TRBV15,TRBJ1-6,TGTGCCACCAGCGGATTGACTGAATATAATTCACCCCTCCACTTT,CATSGLTEYNSPLHF
NA,NA,TRBV6-5,TRBJ1-1,TGTGCCAGCATTCTCACAGGGAACACTGAAGCTTTCTTT,CASILTGNTEAFF
TRBD1,NA,TRBV6-2/TRBV6-3,TRBJ1-5,TGTGCCAGCAGTTTTTTCAGGGGGCGACAGCCCCAGCATTTT,CASSFFRGRQPQHF
NA,NA,TRBV27,TRBJ2-7,TGTGCCAGCAGACAGGGCTACGAGCAGTACTTC,CASRQGYEQYF